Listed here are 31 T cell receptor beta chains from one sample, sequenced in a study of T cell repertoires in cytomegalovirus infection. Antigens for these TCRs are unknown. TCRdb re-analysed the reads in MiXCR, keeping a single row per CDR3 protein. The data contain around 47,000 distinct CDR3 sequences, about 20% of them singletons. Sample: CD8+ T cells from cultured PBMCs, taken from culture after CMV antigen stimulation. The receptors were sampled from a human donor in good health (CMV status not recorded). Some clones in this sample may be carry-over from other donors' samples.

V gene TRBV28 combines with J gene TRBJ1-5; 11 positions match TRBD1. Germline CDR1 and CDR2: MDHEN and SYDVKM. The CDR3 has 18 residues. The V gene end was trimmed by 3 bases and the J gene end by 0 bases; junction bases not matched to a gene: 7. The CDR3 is CASSFMDRGPYSNQPQHF. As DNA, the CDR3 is TGTGCCAGCAGTTTTATGGACAGGGGGCCCTATAGCAATCAGCCCCAGCATTTT.

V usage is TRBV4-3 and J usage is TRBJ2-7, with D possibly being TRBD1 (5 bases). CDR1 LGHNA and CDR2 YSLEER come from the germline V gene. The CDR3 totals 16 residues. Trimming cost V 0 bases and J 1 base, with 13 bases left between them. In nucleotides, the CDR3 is TGCGCCAGCAGCCAAGATGTAACAGGATTATCCTACGAGCAGTACTTC. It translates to CASSQDVTGLSYEQYF.

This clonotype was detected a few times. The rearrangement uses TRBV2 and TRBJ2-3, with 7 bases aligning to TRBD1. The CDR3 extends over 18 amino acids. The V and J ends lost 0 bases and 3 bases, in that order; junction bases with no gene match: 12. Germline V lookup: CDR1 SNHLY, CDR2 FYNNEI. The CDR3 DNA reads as TGTGCCAGCAGTGAAGCCTCCGGGACAGTCTACTGGACAGATACGCAGTATTTT. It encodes CASSEASGTVYWTDTQYF.

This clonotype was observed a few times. CDR3: CASSYWDDNGELFF. CDR3 sequence (DNA): TGTGCCAGCAGTTACTGGGACGACAACGGGGAGCTGTTTTTT. The V gene is TRBV6-2 or TRBV6-3, the J gene TRBJ2-2; D is tentatively TRBD1 or TRBD2 (5 bases each). The CDR3 is 14 residues long. Germline CDR1 is MNHEY and CDR2 is SVGEGT. V was cut by 1 base and J by 7 bases, with 10 bases left in between.

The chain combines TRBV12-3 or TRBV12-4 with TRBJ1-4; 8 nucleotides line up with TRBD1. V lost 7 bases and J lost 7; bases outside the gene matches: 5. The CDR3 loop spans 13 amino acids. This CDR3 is CASKGQGCEKLFF. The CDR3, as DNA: TGTGCCAGCAAAGGACAGGGCTGTGAAAAACTGTTTTTT.

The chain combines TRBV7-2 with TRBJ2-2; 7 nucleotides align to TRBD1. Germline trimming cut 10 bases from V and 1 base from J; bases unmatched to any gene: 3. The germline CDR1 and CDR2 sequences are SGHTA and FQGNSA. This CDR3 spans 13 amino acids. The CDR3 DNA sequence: TGTGCCAACTACAGGGGGAACACCGGGGAGCTGTTTTTT. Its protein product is CANYRGNTGELFF. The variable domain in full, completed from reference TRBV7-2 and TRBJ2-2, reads GAGVSQSPSNKVTEKGKDVELRCDPISGHTALYWYRQSLGQGLEFLIYFQGNSAPDKSGLPSDRFSAERTGGSVSTLTIQRTQQEDSAVYLCANYRGNTGELFFGEGSRLTVL.

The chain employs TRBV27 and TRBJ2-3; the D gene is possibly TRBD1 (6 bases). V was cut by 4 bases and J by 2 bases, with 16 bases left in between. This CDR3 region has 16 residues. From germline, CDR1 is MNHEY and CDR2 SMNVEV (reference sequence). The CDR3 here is CASSSYRALYTDTQYF. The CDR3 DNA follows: TGTGCCAGCAGTTCCTACAGGGCCCTCTACACAGATACGCAGTATTTT.

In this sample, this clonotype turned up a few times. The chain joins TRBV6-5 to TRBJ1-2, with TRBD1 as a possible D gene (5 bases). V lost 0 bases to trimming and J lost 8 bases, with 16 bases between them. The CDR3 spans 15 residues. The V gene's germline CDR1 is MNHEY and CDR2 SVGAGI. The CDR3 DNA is TGTGCCAGCAGTTACTCGGACACAGAGATGTCGGGCTACACCTTC. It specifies CASSYSDTEMSGYTF.

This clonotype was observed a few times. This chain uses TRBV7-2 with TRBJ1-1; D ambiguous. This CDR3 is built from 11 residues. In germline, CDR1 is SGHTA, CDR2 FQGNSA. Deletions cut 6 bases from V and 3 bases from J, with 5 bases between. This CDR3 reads CASSWDTEAFF. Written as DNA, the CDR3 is TGTGCCAGCAGTTGGGACACTGAAGCTTTCTTT.

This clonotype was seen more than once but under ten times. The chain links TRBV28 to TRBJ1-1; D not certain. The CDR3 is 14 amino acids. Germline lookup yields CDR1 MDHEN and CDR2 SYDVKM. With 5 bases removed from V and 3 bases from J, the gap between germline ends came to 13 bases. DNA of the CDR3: TGTGCCAGCAGTCGAGGTCTAACCCACACTGAAGCTTTCTTT. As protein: CASSRGLTHTEAFF.

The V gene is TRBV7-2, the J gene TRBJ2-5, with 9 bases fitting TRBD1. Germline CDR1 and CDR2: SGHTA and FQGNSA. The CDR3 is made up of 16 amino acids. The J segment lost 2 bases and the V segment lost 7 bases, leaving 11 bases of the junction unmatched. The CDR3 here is CASTSAGTGPQETQYF. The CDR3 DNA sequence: TGTGCCAGCACATCCGCCGGGACAGGGCCACAAGAGACCCAGTACTTC.

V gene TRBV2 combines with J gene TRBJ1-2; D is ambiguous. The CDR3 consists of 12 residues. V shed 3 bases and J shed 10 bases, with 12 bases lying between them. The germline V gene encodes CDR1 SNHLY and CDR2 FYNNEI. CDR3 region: CASSDGPTAYTF. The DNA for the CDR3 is TGTGCCAGCAGTGATGGCCCTACTGCCTACACCTTC. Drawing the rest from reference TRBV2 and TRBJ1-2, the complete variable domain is EPEVTQTPSHQVTQMGQEVILRCVPISNHLYFYWYRQILGQKVEFLVSFYNNEISEKSEIFDDQFSVERPDGSNFTLKIRSTKLEDSAMYFCASSDGPTAYTFGSGTRLTVV.

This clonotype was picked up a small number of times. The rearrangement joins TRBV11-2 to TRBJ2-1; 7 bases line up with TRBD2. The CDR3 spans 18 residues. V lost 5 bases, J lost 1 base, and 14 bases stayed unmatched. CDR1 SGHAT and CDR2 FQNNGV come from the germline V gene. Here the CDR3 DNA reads TGTGCCAGCAGCCCCGTGGGGGAAGCGGGGAAATCCTACAATGAGCAGTTCTTC. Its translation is CASSPVGEAGKSYNEQFF.

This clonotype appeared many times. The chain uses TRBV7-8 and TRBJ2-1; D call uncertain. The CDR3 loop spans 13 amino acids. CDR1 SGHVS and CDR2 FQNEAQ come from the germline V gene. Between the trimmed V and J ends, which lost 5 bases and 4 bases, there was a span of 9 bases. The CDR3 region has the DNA TGTGCCAGCAGCCCGGACGGGTACAATGAGCAGTTCTTC. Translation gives CASSPDGYNEQFF.

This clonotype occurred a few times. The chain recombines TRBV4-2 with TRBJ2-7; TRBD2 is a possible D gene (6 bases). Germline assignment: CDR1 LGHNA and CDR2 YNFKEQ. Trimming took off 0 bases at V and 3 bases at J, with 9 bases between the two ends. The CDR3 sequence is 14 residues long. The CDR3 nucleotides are TGTGCCAGCAGCCAAGATTACGGGAGCTACGAGCAGTACTTC. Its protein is CASSQDYGSYEQYF.

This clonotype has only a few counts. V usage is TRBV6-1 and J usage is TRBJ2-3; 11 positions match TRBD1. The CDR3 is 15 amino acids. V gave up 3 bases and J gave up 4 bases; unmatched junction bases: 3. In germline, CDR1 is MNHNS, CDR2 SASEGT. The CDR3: CASSDGTGGADTQYF. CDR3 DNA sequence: TGTGCCAGCAGTGATGGGACAGGGGGGGCAGATACGCAGTATTTT.

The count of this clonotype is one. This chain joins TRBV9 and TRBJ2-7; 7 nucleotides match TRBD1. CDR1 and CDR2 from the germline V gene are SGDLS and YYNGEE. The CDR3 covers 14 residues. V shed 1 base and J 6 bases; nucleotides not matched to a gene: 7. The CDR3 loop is CASSVSAGGTEQYF. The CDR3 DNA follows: TGTGCCAGCAGCGTATCCGCAGGGGGAACCGAGCAGTACTTC.

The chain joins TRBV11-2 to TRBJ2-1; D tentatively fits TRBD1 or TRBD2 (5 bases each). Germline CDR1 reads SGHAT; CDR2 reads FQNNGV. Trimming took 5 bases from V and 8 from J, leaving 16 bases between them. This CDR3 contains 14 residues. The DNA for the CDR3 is TGTGCCAGCAGCCTCCGGGGCCGACCCGATGAGCAGTTCTTC. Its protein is CASSLRGRPDEQFF.

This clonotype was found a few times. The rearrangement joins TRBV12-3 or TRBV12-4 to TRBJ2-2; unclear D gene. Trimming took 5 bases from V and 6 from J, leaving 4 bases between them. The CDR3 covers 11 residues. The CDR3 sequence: CASSPPGELFF. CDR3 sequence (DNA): TGTGCCAGCAGTCCTCCCGGGGAGCTGTTTTTT.

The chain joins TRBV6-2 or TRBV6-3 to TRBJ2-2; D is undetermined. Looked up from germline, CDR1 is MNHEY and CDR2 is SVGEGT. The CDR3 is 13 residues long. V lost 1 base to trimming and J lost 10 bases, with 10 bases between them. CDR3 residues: CASSYFTLLELFF. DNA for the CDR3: TGTGCCAGCAGTTACTTCACGTTGTTGGAGCTGTTTTTT.

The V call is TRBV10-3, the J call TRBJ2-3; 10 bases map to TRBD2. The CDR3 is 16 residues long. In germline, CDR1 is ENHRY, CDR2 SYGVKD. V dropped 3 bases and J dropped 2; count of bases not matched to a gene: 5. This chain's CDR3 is CAISDRSGGDTDTQYF. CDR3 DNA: TGTGCCATCAGTGATAGGAGCGGGGGGGACACAGATACGCAGTATTTT.

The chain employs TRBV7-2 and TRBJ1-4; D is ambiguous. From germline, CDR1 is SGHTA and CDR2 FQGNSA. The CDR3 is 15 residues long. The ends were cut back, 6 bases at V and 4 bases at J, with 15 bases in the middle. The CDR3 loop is CASRLESPYNEKLFF. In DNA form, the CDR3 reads TGTGCCAGCAGATTGGAGAGCCCCTATAATGAAAAACTGTTTTTT.

CDR3 in DNA: TGTGCCAGCAGCTTAAAACAGGGCTGGAACACTGAAGCTTTCTTT. This sequence encodes CASSLKQGWNTEAFF. This chain uses TRBV7-8 with TRBJ1-1; possibly TRBD1 for D (6 bases). V was cut by 2 bases and J by 1 base, with 11 bases left in between. The CDR3 is 15 residues long. Germline V CDR1 and CDR2: SGHVS, FQNEAQ.

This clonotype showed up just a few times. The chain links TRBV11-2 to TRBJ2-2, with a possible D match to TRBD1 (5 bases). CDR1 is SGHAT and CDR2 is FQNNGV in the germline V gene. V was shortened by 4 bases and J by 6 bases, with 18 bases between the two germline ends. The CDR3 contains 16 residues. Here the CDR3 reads CASSSSTPGKAGELFF. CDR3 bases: TGTGCCAGCAGCTCATCGACGCCAGGGAAGGCCGGGGAGCTGTTTTTT.

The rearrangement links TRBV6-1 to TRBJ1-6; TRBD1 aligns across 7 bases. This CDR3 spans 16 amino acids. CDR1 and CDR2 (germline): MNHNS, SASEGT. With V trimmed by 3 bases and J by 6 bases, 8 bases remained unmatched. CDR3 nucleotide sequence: TGTGCCAGCAGTGAGGCCCTGACAGGGATTAATTCACCCCTCCACTTT. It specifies CASSEALTGINSPLHF.

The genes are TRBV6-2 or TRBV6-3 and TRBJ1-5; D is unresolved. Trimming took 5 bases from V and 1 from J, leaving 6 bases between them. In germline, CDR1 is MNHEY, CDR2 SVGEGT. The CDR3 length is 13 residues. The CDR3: CASSIGSNQPQHF. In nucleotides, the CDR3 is TGTGCCAGCAGTATCGGAAGCAATCAGCCCCAGCATTTT.

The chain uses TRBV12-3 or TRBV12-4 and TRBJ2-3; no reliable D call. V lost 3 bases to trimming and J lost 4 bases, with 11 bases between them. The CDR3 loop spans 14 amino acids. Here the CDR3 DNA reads TGTGCCAGCAGTTTCACCGGTTTCTCAGATACGCAGTATTTT. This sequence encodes CASSFTGFSDTQYF.

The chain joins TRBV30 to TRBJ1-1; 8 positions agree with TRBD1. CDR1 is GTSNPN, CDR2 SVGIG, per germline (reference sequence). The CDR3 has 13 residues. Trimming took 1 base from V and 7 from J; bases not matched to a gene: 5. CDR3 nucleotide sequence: TGTGCCTGGAGTGCGACAGGGGACGTTGAAGCTTTCTTT. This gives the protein CAWSATGDVEAFF.

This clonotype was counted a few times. CDR3 sequence: CASSSPGDIQYF. CDR3 bases: TGTGCCAGCAGCTCTCCAGGGGACATTCAGTACTTC. The rearrangement joins TRBV7-6 to TRBJ2-4; tentatively, D is TRBD1 (6 bases). CDR1 is SGHVS and CDR2 is FNYEAQ in the germline V gene. The germline V and J ends were trimmed by 4 bases and 8 bases, with 9 bases remaining between them. The CDR3 has 12 residues.

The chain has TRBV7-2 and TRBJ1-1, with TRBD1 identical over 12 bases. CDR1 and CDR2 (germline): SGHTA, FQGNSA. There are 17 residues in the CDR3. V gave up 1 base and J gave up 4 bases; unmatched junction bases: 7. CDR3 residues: CASSLVGTGGGITEAFF. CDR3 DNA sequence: TGTGCCAGCAGCTTAGTGGGGACAGGGGGCGGGATCACTGAAGCTTTCTTT.

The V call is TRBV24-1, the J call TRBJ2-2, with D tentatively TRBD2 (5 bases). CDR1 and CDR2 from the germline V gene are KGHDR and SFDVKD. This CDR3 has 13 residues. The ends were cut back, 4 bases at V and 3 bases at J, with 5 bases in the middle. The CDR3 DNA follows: TGTGCCACCAGTGAGCGGGACACCGGGGAGCTGTTTTTT. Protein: CATSERDTGELFF.